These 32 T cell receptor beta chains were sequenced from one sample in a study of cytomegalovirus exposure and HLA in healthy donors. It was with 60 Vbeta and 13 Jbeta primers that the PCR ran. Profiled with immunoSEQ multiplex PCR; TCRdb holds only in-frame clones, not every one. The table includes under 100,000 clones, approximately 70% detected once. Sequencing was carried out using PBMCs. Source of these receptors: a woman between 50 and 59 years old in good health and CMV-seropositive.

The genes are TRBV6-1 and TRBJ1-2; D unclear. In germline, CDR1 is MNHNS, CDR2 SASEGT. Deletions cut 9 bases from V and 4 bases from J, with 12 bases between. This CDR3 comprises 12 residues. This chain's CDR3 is CASQSPFYGYTF. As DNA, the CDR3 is TGTGCCAGTCAAAGCCCCTTCTATGGCTACACCTTC.

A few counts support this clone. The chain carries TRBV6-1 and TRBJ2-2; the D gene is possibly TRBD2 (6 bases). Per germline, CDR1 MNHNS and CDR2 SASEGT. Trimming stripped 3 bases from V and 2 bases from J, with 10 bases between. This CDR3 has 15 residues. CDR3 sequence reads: CASSDGTPNTGELFF. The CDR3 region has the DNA TGTGCCAGCAGTGACGGGACTCCAAACACCGGGGAGCTGTTTTTT.

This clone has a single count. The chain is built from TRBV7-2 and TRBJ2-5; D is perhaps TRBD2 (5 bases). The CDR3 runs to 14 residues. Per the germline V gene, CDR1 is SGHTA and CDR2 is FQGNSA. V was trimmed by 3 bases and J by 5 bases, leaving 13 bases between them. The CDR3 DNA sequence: TGTGCCAGCAGCTTTGCAGCGGAGTTCGAGACCCAGTACTTC. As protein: CASSFAAEFETQYF. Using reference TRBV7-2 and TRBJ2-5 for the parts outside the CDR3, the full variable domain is GAGVSQSPSNKVTEKGKDVELRCDPISGHTALYWYRQSLGQGLEFLIYFQGNSAPDKSGLPSDRFSAERTGGSVSTLTIQRTQQEDSAVYLCASSFAAEFETQYFGPGTRLLVL.

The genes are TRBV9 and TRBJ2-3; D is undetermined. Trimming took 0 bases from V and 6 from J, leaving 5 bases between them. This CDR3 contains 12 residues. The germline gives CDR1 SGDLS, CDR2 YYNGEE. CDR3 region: CASSVESDTQYF. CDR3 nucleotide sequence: TGTGCCAGCAGCGTAGAATCTGATACGCAGTATTTT.

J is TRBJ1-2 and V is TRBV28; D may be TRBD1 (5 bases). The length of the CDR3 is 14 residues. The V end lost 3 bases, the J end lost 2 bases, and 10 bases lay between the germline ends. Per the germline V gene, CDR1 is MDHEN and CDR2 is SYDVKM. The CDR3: CASSFRGGNYGYTF. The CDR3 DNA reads TGTGCCAGCAGTTTCCGGGGGGGGAACTATGGCTACACCTTC.

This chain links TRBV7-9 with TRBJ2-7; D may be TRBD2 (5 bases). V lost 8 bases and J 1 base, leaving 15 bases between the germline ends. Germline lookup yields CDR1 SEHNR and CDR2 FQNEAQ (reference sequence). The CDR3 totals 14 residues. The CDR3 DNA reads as TGTGCCAGCCGAAAATCATGGGAGTCCTACGAGCAGTACTTC. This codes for CASRKSWESYEQYF. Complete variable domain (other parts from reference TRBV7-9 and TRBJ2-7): DTGVSQNPRHKITKRGQNVTFRCDPISEHNRLYWYRQTLGQGPEFLTYFQNEAQLEKSRLLSDRFSAERPKGSFSTLEIQRTEQGDSAMYLCASRKSWESYEQYFGPGTRLTVT.

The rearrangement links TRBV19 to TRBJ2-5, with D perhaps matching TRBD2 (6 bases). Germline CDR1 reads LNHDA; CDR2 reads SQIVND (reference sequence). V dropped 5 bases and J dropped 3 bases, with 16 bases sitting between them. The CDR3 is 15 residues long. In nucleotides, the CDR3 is TGTGCCAGTAGTGGCCGAGGACTACCCGAAGAGACCCAGTACTTC. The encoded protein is CASSGRGLPEETQYF. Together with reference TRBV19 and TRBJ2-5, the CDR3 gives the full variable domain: DGGITQSPKYLFRKEGQNVTLSCEQNLNHDAMYWYRQDPGQGLRLIYYSQIVNDFQKGDIAEGYSVSREKKESFPLTVTSAQKNPTAFYLCASSGRGLPEETQYFGPGTRLLVL.

The CDR3 is CAISVGVGGAVPRGNEQFF. As DNA, the CDR3 is TGTGCCATCAGTGTGGGCGTAGGGGGGGCGGTCCCTAGAGGTAATGAGCAGTTCTTC. The chain joins TRBV10-3 to TRBJ2-1; possible D gene TRBD2, 7 bases. V lost 4 bases, J lost 7 bases, and 29 bases lay in between. The CDR3 consists of 19 residues. Per germline, CDR1 ENHRY and CDR2 SYGVKD.

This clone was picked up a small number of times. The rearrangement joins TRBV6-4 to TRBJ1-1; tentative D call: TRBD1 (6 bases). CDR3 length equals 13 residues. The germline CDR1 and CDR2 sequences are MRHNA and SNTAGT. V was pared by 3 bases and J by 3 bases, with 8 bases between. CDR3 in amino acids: CASSEQGDTEAFF. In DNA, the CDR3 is TGTGCCAGCAGTGAACAGGGAGACACTGAAGCTTTCTTT.

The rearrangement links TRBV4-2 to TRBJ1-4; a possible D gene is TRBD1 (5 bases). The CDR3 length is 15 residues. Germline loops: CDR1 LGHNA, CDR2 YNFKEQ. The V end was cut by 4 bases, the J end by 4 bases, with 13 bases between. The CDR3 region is CASSPSTGLNEKLFF. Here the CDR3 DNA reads TGTGCCAGCAGCCCTTCGACGGGACTTAATGAAAAACTGTTTTTT.

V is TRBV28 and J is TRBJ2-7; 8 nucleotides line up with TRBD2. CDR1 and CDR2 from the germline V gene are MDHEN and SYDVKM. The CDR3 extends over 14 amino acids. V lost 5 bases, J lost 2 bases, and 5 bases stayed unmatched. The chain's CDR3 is CASSVTSGTYEQYF. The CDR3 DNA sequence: TGTGCCAGCAGTGTTACTAGCGGAACCTACGAGCAGTACTTC.

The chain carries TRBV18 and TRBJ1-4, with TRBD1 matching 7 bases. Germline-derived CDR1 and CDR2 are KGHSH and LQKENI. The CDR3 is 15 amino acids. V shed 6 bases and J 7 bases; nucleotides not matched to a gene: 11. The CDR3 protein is CASSRQGWFGEKLFF. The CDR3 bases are TGTGCCAGCTCCAGACAGGGCTGGTTTGGTGAAAAACTGTTTTTT.

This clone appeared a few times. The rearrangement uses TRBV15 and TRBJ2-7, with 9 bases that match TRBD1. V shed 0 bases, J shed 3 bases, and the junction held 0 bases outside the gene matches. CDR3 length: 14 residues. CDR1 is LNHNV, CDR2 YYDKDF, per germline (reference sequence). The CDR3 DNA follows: TGTGCCACCAGCAGAGAGACAGGGGGCTACGAGCAGTACTTC. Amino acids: CATSRETGGYEQYF. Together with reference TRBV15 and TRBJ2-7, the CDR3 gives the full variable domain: DAMVIQNPRYQVTQFGKPVTLSCSQTLNHNVMYWYQQKSSQAPKLLFHYYDKDFNNEADTPDNFQSRRPNTSFCFLDIRSPGLGDTAMYLCATSRETGGYEQYFGPGTRLTVT.

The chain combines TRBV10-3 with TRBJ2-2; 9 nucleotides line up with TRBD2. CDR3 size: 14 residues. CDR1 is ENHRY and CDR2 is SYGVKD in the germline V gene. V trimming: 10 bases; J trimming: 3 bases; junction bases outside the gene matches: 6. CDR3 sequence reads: CATQVAGDTGELFF. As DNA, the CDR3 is TGTGCCACTCAGGTAGCGGGAGACACCGGGGAGCTGTTTTTT.

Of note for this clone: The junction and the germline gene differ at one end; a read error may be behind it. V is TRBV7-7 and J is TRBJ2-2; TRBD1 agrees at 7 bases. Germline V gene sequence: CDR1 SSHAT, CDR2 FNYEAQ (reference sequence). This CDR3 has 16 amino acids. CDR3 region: CASSLVGGVSTGELFF. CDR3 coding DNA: TGTGCTAGCAGCTTAGTAGGGGGCGTATCGACCGGGGAGCTGTTTTTT.

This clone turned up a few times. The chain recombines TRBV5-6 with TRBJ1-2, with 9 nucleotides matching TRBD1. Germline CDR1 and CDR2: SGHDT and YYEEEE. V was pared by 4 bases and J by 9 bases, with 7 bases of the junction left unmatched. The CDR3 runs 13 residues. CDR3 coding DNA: TGTGCCAGCAGCCTACAGGGGGCAGGCAGCTACACCTTC. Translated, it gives CASSLQGAGSYTF.

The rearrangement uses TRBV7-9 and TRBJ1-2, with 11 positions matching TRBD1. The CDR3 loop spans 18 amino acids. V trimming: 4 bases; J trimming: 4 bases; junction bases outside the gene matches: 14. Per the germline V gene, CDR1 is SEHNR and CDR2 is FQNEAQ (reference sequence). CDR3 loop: CASSSNGQGALVLYGYTF. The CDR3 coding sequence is TGTGCCAGCAGCTCCAACGGACAGGGGGCTTTGGTGCTCTATGGCTACACCTTC.

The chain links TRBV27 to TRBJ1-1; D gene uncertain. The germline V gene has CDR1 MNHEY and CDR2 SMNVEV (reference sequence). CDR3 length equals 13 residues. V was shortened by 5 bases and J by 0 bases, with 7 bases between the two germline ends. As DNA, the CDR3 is TGTGCCAGCAGTACGGAGGTGAACACTGAAGCTTTCTTT. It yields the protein CASSTEVNTEAFF.

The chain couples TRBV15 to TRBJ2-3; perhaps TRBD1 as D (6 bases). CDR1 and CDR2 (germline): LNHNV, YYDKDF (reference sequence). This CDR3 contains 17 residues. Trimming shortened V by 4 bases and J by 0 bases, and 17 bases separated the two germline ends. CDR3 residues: CATSILTGRGSTDTQYF. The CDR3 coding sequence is TGTGCCACCAGCATCCTAACAGGGAGAGGGAGCACAGATACGCAGTATTTT.

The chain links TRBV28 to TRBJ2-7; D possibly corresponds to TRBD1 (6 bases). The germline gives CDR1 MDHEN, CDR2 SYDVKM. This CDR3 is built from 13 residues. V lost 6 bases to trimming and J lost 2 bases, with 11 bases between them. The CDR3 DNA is TGTGCCAGCAGGAACAGGGAAGCCTACGAGCAGTACTTC. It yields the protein CASRNREAYEQYF.

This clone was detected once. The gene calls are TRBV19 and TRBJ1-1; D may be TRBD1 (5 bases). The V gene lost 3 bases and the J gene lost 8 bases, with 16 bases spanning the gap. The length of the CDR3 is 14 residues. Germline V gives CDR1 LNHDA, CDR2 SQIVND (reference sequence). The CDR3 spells CASSMDIRNEEAFF. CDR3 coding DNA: TGTGCCAGTAGTATGGACATCAGAAATGAGGAAGCTTTCTTT.

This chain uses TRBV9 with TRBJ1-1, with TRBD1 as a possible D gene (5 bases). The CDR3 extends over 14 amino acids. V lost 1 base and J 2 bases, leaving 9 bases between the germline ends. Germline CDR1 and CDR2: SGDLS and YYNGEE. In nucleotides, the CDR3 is TGTGCCAGCAGCGTACTCCAGGGAAACACTGAAGCTTTCTTT. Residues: CASSVLQGNTEAFF.

CDR3: CASSVGDSYEQYF. CDR3 nucleotide sequence: TGTGCCAGCAGCGTAGGAGACAGCTACGAGCAGTACTTC. The chain uses TRBV9 and TRBJ2-7, with D possibly matching TRBD1 (5 bases). CDR1 and CDR2 (germline): SGDLS, YYNGEE. The CDR3 loop spans 13 amino acids. Trimming removed 0 bases at V and 3 bases at J, with 7 bases between.

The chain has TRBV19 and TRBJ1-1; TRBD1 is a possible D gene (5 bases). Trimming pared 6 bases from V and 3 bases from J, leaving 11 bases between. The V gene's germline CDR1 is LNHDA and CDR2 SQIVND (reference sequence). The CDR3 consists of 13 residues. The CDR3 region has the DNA TGTGCCAGTAGATGGGGGGTGGACACTGAAGCTTTCTTT. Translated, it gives CASRWGVDTEAFF.

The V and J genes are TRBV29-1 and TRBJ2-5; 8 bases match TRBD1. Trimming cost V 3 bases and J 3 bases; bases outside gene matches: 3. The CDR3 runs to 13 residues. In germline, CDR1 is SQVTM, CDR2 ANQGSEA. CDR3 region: CSVDQGAEETQYF. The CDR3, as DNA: TGCAGCGTTGATCAGGGGGCGGAAGAGACCCAGTACTTC.

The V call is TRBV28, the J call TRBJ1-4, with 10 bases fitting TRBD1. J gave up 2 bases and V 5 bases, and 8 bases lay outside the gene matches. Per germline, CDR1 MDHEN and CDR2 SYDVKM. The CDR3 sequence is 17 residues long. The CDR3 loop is CASSLGDRGRTNEKLFF. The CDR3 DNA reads TGTGCCAGCAGTCTAGGGGACAGGGGAAGGACTAATGAAAAACTGTTTTTT.

The DNA of the CDR3 is TGTGCCAGCAGCTCCTTTACCGGGACAGGGAACACTGAAGCTTTCTTT. Protein: CASSSFTGTGNTEAFF. V gene TRBV5-4 combines with J gene TRBJ1-1; 8 positions agree with TRBD1. With 3 bases clipped from V and 1 base from J, the junction kept 8 bases outside the gene matches. The CDR3 has 16 amino acids. Per germline, CDR1 SGHNT and CDR2 YYREEE (reference sequence).

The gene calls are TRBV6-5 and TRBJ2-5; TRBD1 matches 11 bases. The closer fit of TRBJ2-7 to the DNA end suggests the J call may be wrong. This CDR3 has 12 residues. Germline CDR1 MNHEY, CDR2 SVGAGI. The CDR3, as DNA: TGTGCCAGCGGGACAGGGGGCTACGAGCAGTACTTC. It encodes CASGTGGYEQYF.

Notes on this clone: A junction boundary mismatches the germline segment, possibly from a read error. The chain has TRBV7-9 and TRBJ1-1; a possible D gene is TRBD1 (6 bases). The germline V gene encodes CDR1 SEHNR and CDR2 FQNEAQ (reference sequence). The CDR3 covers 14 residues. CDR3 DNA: TGTTCCAGCAGCCCGCAGGGGTTATTCACTGAAGCTTTCTTT. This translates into CSSSPQGLFTEAFF.

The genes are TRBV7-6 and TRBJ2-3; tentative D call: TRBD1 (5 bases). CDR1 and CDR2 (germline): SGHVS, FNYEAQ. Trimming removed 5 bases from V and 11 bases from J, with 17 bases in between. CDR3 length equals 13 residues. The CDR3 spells CASSPQDPWVQYF. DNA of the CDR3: TGTGCCAGCAGCCCACAGGACCCCTGGGTGCAGTATTTT.

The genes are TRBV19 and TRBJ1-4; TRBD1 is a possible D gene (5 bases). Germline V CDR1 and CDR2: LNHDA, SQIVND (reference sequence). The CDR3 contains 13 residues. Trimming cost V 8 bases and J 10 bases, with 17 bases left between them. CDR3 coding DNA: TGTGCCAGTCCGGACCCGTGGGGGGGAAAACTGTTTTTT. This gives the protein CASPDPWGGKLFF.

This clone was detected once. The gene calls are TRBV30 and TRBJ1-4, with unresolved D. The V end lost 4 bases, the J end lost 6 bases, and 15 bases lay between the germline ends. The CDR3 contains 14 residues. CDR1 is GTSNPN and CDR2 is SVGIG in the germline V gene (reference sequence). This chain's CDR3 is CAWNTRTLDEKLFF. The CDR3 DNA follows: TGTGCCTGGAATACTAGAACCTTGGATGAAAAACTGTTTTTT.